This T cell receptor (beta chain) was captured by sequencing in a study of control samples from healthy donors and cancer patients. CDR1 is SGHDN and CDR2 is FVKESK in the germline V gene. The CDR3 covers 13 residues. V dropped 5 bases and J dropped 11 bases, with 18 bases sitting between them. Clones were sequenced by immunoSEQ multiplex PCR, and TCRdb holds only the in-frame ones, with some missing. The profile covers roughly 120,000 clones, with just over 90% appearing a single time and 3.5% to 4.5% taken by the ten largest. This receptor was taken from a human donor in good health. The donor label of this sample is uncertain. Sequencing input: blood. The chain carries TRBV14 and TRBJ1-1; unclear D gene. The CDR3 loop reads CASSSFLGSGAFF. As DNA, the CDR3 is TGTGCCAGCAGCTCCTTTCTGGGCTCCGGGGCTTTCTTT.